Listed below are T cell receptor beta chains from one sample, sequenced in a study of a mutant IDH1 vaccine in newly diagnosed glioma. Produced via immunoSEQ multiplex PCR; TCRdb's table is partial and in-frame only. The data hold some 60,000 clones, with 86% observed a single time. No antigen has been assigned to these receptors. The material sequenced was PBMCs, taken from a glioma patient whose treatment included an IDH1 peptide vaccine. The receptor set was obtained from a man aged 35 to 55 with glioma. Both conserved end residues are part of each CDR3. The D gene is left open where the match is weak. Clone size is not always given. Where it is, it says once, few, many or a class for expanded clones.

cdr3_aa: CASSVGGYNEQFF
cdr3_nt: TGCGCCAGCAGCGTGGGGGGGTACAATGAGCAGTTCTTC
cdr3_length: 13
d_call: TRBD2
clone_size: NA
j_call: TRBJ2-1
v_call: TRBV5-1

cdr3_aa: CASSPTSQLSGNTIYF
cdr3_nt: TGTGCCAGCAGCCCTACGAGCCAACTCTCTGGAAACACCATATATTTT
cdr3_length: 16
d_call: NA
clone_size: NA
j_call: TRBJ1-3
v_call: TRBV5-5

cdr3_aa: CASRKRFQETQYF
cdr3_nt: TGTGCCAGCCGTAAGCGGTTTCAAGAGACCCAGTACTTC
cdr3_length: 13
d_call: NA
clone_size: NA
j_call: TRBJ2-5
v_call: TRBV11-1

cdr3_aa: CASSYSSNSRYNEQFF
cdr3_nt: TGTGCCAGCAGTTACTCGAGTAACTCCCGCTACAATGAGCAGTTCTTC
cdr3_length: 16
d_call: NA
clone_size: NA
j_call: TRBJ2-1
v_call: TRBV6-5

cdr3_aa: CASNRRLSYEQYF
cdr3_nt: TGTGCCAGCAACCGCAGACTCTCCTACGAGCAGTACTTC
cdr3_length: 13
d_call: NA
clone_size: NA
j_call: TRBJ2-7
v_call: TRBV2

cdr3_aa: CASNQGNTEAFF
cdr3_nt: TGTGCCAGTAATCAGGGGAACACTGAAGCTTTCTTT
cdr3_length: 12
d_call: NA
clone_size: NA
j_call: TRBJ1-1
v_call: TRBV19

cdr3_aa: CASSYSPSSGANVLTF
cdr3_nt: TGTGCCAGCAGTTACTCTCCCTCGTCCGGGGCCAACGTCCTGACTTTC
cdr3_length: 16
d_call: NA
clone_size: NA
j_call: TRBJ2-6
v_call: TRBV6-5

cdr3_aa: CASSLEGTKAFF
cdr3_nt: TGTGCCAGCAGCTTAGAAGGGACTAAAGCTTTCTTT
cdr3_length: 12
d_call: NA
clone_size: NA
j_call: TRBJ1-1
v_call: TRBV7-9

cdr3_aa: CASSLGLGDYEQYF
cdr3_nt: TGCGCCAGCAGCTTGGGGCTGGGCGACTACGAGCAGTACTTC
cdr3_length: 14
d_call: NA
clone_size: NA
j_call: TRBJ2-7
v_call: TRBV5-1

cdr3_aa: CASSLGWDMVVPQHF
cdr3_nt: TGTGCCAGCAGCTTGGGGTGGGATATGGTGGTGCCCCAGCATTTT
cdr3_length: 15
d_call: NA
clone_size: NA
j_call: TRBJ1-5
v_call: TRBV5-6

cdr3_aa: CASSRGLGDTEAFF
cdr3_nt: TGCGCCAGCAGCCGGGGGCTGGGGGACACTGAAGCTTTCTTT
cdr3_length: 14
d_call: NA
clone_size: NA
j_call: TRBJ1-1
v_call: TRBV5-1

cdr3_aa: CASSLSSGTNTEAFF
cdr3_nt: TGTGCCAGCAGCTTATCTTCCGGTACGAACACTGAAGCTTTCTTT
cdr3_length: 15
d_call: NA
clone_size: NA
j_call: TRBJ1-1
v_call: TRBV7-3

cdr3_aa: CASSANPTGRYGYTF
cdr3_nt: TGTGCCAGCAGCGCCAACCCGACAGGCCGGTATGGCTACACCTTC
cdr3_length: 15
d_call: NA
clone_size: few
j_call: TRBJ1-2
v_call: TRBV9

cdr3_aa: CAISDAENTEAFF
cdr3_nt: TGTGCCATCAGTGACGCAGAGAACACTGAAGCTTTCTTT
cdr3_length: 13
d_call: NA
clone_size: few
j_call: TRBJ1-1
v_call: TRBV10-3

cdr3_aa: CASSLGLGTYEQYF
cdr3_nt: TGTGCCAGCAGCTTAGGACTGGGGACCTACGAGCAGTACTTC
cdr3_length: 14
d_call: NA
clone_size: NA
j_call: TRBJ2-7
v_call: TRBV7-2

cdr3_aa: CASSPVSNEQFF
cdr3_nt: TGTGCCAGCTCACCAGTGTCCAATGAGCAGTTCTTC
cdr3_length: 12
d_call: NA
clone_size: NA
j_call: TRBJ2-1
v_call: TRBV18

cdr3_aa: CASSFYRQNTEAFF
cdr3_nt: TGTGCCAGCAGCTTCTACAGACAGAACACTGAAGCTTTCTTT
cdr3_length: 14
d_call: NA
clone_size: few
j_call: TRBJ1-1
v_call: TRBV5-4

cdr3_aa: CASSRQGLYEQYF
cdr3_nt: TGTGCCAGCAGCAGACAGGGGCTCTACGAGCAGTACTTC
cdr3_length: 13
d_call: TRBD1
clone_size: NA
j_call: TRBJ2-7
v_call: TRBV28

cdr3_aa: CASSQQGRERFF
cdr3_nt: TGTGCCAGCAGCCAACAGGGTCGTGAGCGGTTCTTC
cdr3_length: 12
d_call: NA
clone_size: NA
j_call: TRBJ2-1
v_call: TRBV14

cdr3_aa: CASSPRQGNYGYTF
cdr3_nt: TGCGCCAGCAGCCCGCGACAGGGCAACTATGGCTACACCTTC
cdr3_length: 14
d_call: TRBD1
clone_size: NA
j_call: TRBJ1-2
v_call: TRBV5-1

cdr3_aa: CASSPFSPRATVNTEAFF
cdr3_nt: TGTGCCAGCTCACCATTCTCTCCGCGGGCGACTGTGAACACTGAAGCTTTCTTT
cdr3_length: 18
d_call: NA
clone_size: NA
j_call: TRBJ1-1
v_call: TRBV18

cdr3_aa: CASSQSYLGQATTGELFF
cdr3_nt: TGTGCCAGCAGTCAATCATATCTGGGACAGGCTACCACCGGGGAGCTGTTTTTT
cdr3_length: 18
d_call: TRBD1
clone_size: NA
j_call: TRBJ2-2
v_call: TRBV11-3

cdr3_aa: CASSRQGGDIQYF
cdr3_nt: TGTGCCAGCAGTAGACAGGGGGGGGACATTCAGTACTTC
cdr3_length: 13
d_call: TRBD1
clone_size: NA
j_call: TRBJ2-4
v_call: TRBV6-5

cdr3_aa: CASRSGYSGNTIYF
cdr3_nt: TGTGCCAGTAGATCGGGTTACTCTGGAAACACCATATATTTT
cdr3_length: 14
d_call: NA
clone_size: NA
j_call: TRBJ1-3
v_call: TRBV19

cdr3_aa: CASSLGPNSPLHF
cdr3_nt: TGTGCCAGCAGCTTAGGGCCAAATTCACCCCTCCACTTT
cdr3_length: 13
d_call: NA
clone_size: NA
j_call: TRBJ1-6
v_call: TRBV7-9

cdr3_aa: CASSVGGEGNQPQHF
cdr3_nt: TGTGCCAGCAGCGTAGGGGGAGAGGGCAATCAGCCCCAGCATTTT
cdr3_length: 15
d_call: NA
clone_size: NA
j_call: TRBJ1-5
v_call: TRBV9

cdr3_aa: CASSFGGQGYEQYF
cdr3_nt: TGTGCCAGCAGCTTTGGCGGACAGGGCTACGAGCAGTACTTC
cdr3_length: 14
d_call: TRBD1
clone_size: NA
j_call: TRBJ2-7
v_call: TRBV11-2

cdr3_aa: CASSERSTSYEQYF
cdr3_nt: TGTGCCAGCAGTGAACGGAGCACCTCCTACGAGCAGTACTTC
cdr3_length: 14
d_call: NA
clone_size: NA
j_call: TRBJ2-7
v_call: TRBV2

cdr3_aa: CASSFRFASTYEQYF
cdr3_nt: TGTGCCAGCAGCTTTCGGTTCGCGTCTACCTACGAGCAGTACTTC
cdr3_length: 15
d_call: NA
clone_size: NA
j_call: TRBJ2-7
v_call: TRBV7-2

cdr3_aa: CASSVLAGAQYEQYF
cdr3_nt: TGTGCCAGCAGTGTACTAGCGGGAGCGCAATACGAGCAGTACTTC
cdr3_length: 15
d_call: TRBD2
clone_size: NA
j_call: TRBJ2-7
v_call: TRBV6-1

cdr3_aa: CASSQESRSWETQYF
cdr3_nt: TGTGCCAGCAGCCAAGAGTCGCGGAGTTGGGAGACCCAGTACTTC
cdr3_length: 15
d_call: NA
clone_size: NA
j_call: TRBJ2-5
v_call: TRBV4-2

cdr3_aa: CASSPTGGYEEQYF
cdr3_nt: TGTGCCAGCAGCCCAACAGGGGGCTACGAGGAGCAGTACTTC
cdr3_length: 14
d_call: TRBD1
clone_size: NA
j_call: TRBJ2-7
v_call: TRBV7-7

cdr3_aa: CASSLDAGSTDTQYF
cdr3_nt: TGTGCCAGCAGCTTAGATGCAGGGAGCACAGATACGCAGTATTTT
cdr3_length: 15
d_call: NA
clone_size: NA
j_call: TRBJ2-3
v_call: TRBV11-3

cdr3_aa: CASSLWGESSYEQYF
cdr3_nt: TGTGCCAGCAGTTTATGGGGGGAAAGCTCCTACGAGCAGTACTTC
cdr3_length: 15
d_call: NA
clone_size: NA
j_call: TRBJ2-7
v_call: TRBV27

cdr3_aa: CASSLQTRRETQYF
cdr3_nt: TGTGCCAGTAGTCTCCAGACTCGGAGGGAGACCCAGTACTTC
cdr3_length: 14
d_call: NA
clone_size: NA
j_call: TRBJ2-5
v_call: TRBV19

cdr3_aa: CATSRGLGEVQPQHF
cdr3_nt: TGTGCCACCAGCAGAGGGCTCGGGGAGGTACAGCCCCAGCATTTT
cdr3_length: 15
d_call: NA
clone_size: NA
j_call: TRBJ1-5
v_call: TRBV15

cdr3_aa: CASSSPTGLTDTQYF
cdr3_nt: TGTGCCAGCAGCTCTCCGACAGGGCTGACAGATACGCAGTATTTT
cdr3_length: 15
d_call: TRBD1
clone_size: NA
j_call: TRBJ2-3
v_call: TRBV7-2

cdr3_aa: CASSDWGSGNTIYF
cdr3_nt: TGTGCCAGCAGTGATTGGGGGTCAGGAAACACCATATATTTT
cdr3_length: 14
d_call: NA
clone_size: NA
j_call: TRBJ1-3
v_call: TRBV2

cdr3_aa: CARAARPTDTQYF
cdr3_nt: TGTGCCAGGGCGGCAAGGCCCACAGATACGCAGTATTTT
cdr3_length: 13
d_call: NA
clone_size: NA
j_call: TRBJ2-3
v_call: TRBV6-1

cdr3_aa: CATSRELLVRSYNEQFF
cdr3_nt: TGTGCCACCAGCAGAGAGTTATTAGTCCGCTCCTACAATGAGCAGTTCTTC
cdr3_length: 17
d_call: NA
clone_size: medium-sized
j_call: TRBJ2-1
v_call: TRBV15

cdr3_aa: CASSPSPQTGPGYTF
cdr3_nt: TGTGCCAGCAGTCCGAGCCCCCAGACAGGCCCAGGCTACACCTTC
cdr3_length: 15
d_call: NA
clone_size: NA
j_call: TRBJ1-2
v_call: TRBV27

cdr3_aa: CSGTSYNEQFF
cdr3_nt: TGCAGTGGGACGAGCTACAATGAGCAGTTCTTC
cdr3_length: 11
d_call: NA
clone_size: NA
j_call: TRBJ2-1
v_call: TRBV20-1

cdr3_aa: CASSGGQNYEQYF
cdr3_nt: TGTGCCAGCAGCGGCGGACAGAACTACGAGCAGTACTTC
cdr3_length: 13
d_call: NA
clone_size: NA
j_call: TRBJ2-7
v_call: TRBV9

cdr3_aa: CASSHGRSGIGAFF
cdr3_nt: TGCGCCAGCAGCCACGGAAGGTCGGGGATAGGAGCTTTCTTT
cdr3_length: 14
d_call: NA
clone_size: NA
j_call: TRBJ1-1
v_call: TRBV4-1

cdr3_aa: CSVPLERLLGGYTF
cdr3_nt: TGCAGCGTGCCTCTGGAGCGCCTCTTGGGAGGCTACACCTTC
cdr3_length: 14
d_call: NA
clone_size: NA
j_call: TRBJ1-2
v_call: TRBV29-1

cdr3_aa: CASSLEEYNEQFF
cdr3_nt: TGTGCCAGCAGCTTGGAGGAATACAATGAGCAGTTCTTC
cdr3_length: 13
d_call: NA
clone_size: once
j_call: TRBJ2-1
v_call: TRBV11-1

cdr3_aa: CASLQGHNQPQHF
cdr3_nt: TGTGCCAGCTTACAGGGGCACAATCAGCCCCAGCATTTT
cdr3_length: 13
d_call: TRBD1
clone_size: NA
j_call: TRBJ1-5
v_call: TRBV18

cdr3_aa: CASSQYRTKQETQYF
cdr3_nt: TGTGCCAGCAGCCAATATCGGACAAAACAAGAGACCCAGTACTTC
cdr3_length: 15
d_call: NA
clone_size: NA
j_call: TRBJ2-5
v_call: TRBV16

cdr3_aa: CASSQLAGETDTQYF
cdr3_nt: TGCGCCAGCAGCCAGCTAGCGGGAGAAACAGATACGCAGTATTTT
cdr3_length: 15
d_call: TRBD2
clone_size: NA
j_call: TRBJ2-3
v_call: TRBV4-3

cdr3_aa: CASSQEGRGYTF
cdr3_nt: TGTGCCAGCAGCCAAGAAGGCCGGGGTTACACCTTC
cdr3_length: 12
d_call: NA
clone_size: NA
j_call: TRBJ1-2
v_call: TRBV4-2

cdr3_aa: CASSYIFGTGGSYTF
cdr3_nt: TGTGCCAGCAGTTATATATTCGGGACAGGGGGAAGCTACACCTTC
cdr3_length: 15
d_call: TRBD1
clone_size: NA
j_call: TRBJ1-2
v_call: TRBV6-5

cdr3_aa: CASRITGQGGTEAFF
cdr3_nt: TGTGCCAGCAGAATCACAGGACAGGGGGGGACTGAAGCTTTCTTT
cdr3_length: 15
d_call: TRBD1
clone_size: NA
j_call: TRBJ1-1
v_call: TRBV19

cdr3_aa: CASRAPGQGAHEQYF
cdr3_nt: TGCGCCAGCAGGGCTCCGGGACAGGGGGCCCACGAGCAGTACTTC
cdr3_length: 15
d_call: TRBD1
clone_size: NA
j_call: TRBJ2-7
v_call: TRBV5-1

cdr3_aa: CASNRDAPEQYF
cdr3_nt: TGTGCCAGCAACCGGGACGCCCCCGAGCAGTACTTT
cdr3_length: 12
d_call: NA
clone_size: once
j_call: TRBJ2-7
v_call: TRBV6-1

cdr3_aa: CASSLYGQGIEPQHF
cdr3_nt: TGTGCCAGCAGCTTGTACGGACAGGGGATAGAGCCCCAGCATTTT
cdr3_length: 15
d_call: TRBD1
clone_size: NA
j_call: TRBJ1-5
v_call: TRBV7-2

cdr3_aa: CASSFWDRGEQYF
cdr3_nt: TGTGCCAGCAGCTTCTGGGACAGGGGCGAGCAGTACTTC
cdr3_length: 13
d_call: TRBD1
clone_size: NA
j_call: TRBJ2-7
v_call: TRBV7-2

cdr3_aa: CASSQRTGTGELFF
cdr3_nt: TGTGCCAGCAGTCAACGGACAGGGACCGGGGAGCTGTTTTTT
cdr3_length: 14
d_call: TRBD1
clone_size: NA
j_call: TRBJ2-2
v_call: TRBV6-1

cdr3_aa: CASSEQVRRQPQHF
cdr3_nt: TGTGCCAGCAGTGAACAGGTCCGCCGTCAGCCCCAGCATTTT
cdr3_length: 14
d_call: NA
clone_size: NA
j_call: TRBJ1-5
v_call: TRBV2

cdr3_aa: CASSALGQAITTDTQYF
cdr3_nt: TGTGCCAGCAGTGCCCTAGGACAGGCCATTACCACAGATACGCAGTATTTT
cdr3_length: 17
d_call: TRBD1
clone_size: NA
j_call: TRBJ2-3
v_call: TRBV7-2

cdr3_aa: CASSANRVIDTQYF
cdr3_nt: TGTGCCAGCAGTGCCAACAGGGTTATAGATACGCAGTATTTT
cdr3_length: 14
d_call: NA
clone_size: NA
j_call: TRBJ2-3
v_call: TRBV2